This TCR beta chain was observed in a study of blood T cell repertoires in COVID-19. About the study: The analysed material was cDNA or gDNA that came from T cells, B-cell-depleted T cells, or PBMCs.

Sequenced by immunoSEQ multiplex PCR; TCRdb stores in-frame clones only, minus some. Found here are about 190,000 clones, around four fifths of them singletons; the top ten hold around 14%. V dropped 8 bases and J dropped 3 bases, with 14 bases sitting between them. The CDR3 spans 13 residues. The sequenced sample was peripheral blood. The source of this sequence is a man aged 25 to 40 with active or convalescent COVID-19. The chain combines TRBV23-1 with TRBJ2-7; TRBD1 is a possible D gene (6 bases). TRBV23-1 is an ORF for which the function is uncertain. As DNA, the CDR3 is TGCGCCAGCGGCGACAGGACCCACTACGAGCAGTACTTC. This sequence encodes CASGDRTHYEQYF.